One and the same sample provided the 24 T cell receptor beta chains below, sequenced in a study of T cell responses to AZD1222 COVID-19 vaccine. The table came from immunoSEQ multiplex PCR; TCRdb's copy has only in-frame clones and leaves some out. This table has just under 90,000 clones, approximately 90% appearing once. The sequences come from peripheral blood, collected 28 days after the second AZD1222 dose. These receptors all stem from an adult who received the AZD1222 COVID-19 vaccine.

The rearrangement joins TRBV6-5 to TRBJ1-2; a weak D match, TRBD1 (6 bases). Germline V gene data show CDR1 as MNHEY and CDR2 as SVGAGI. The V end was cut by 8 bases, the J end by 1 base, with 17 bases between. The CDR3 has 15 amino acids. CDR3 residues: CASGVGGRGNYGYTF. In nucleotides, the CDR3 is TGTGCCAGCGGCGTCGGGGGCAGGGGTAACTATGGCTACACCTTC.

The V call is TRBV27, the J call TRBJ2-7; D tentatively reads TRBD1 or TRBD2 (7 bases each). Germline V gives CDR1 MNHEY, CDR2 SMNVEV (reference sequence). The CDR3 totals 13 residues. V lost 8 bases and J lost 6, with 17 bases in between. Here the CDR3 reads CASCRQGGGEQYF. The CDR3, as DNA: TGTGCCAGCTGTAGGCAGGGGGGGGGCGAGCAGTACTTC.

This clone was found once. The chain is built from TRBV6-5 and TRBJ1-2; D gene uncertain. Germline CDR1 MNHEY, CDR2 SVGAGI. This CDR3 comprises 12 residues. V was clipped by 7 bases and J by 0 bases, with 6 bases between them. Here the CDR3 reads CASTGTNYGYTF. The CDR3 DNA follows: TGTGCCAGCACCGGAACTAACTATGGCTACACCTTC.

The chain combines TRBV18 with TRBJ1-1; tentative D call: TRBD1 (6 bases). Germline V gives CDR1 KGHSH, CDR2 LQKENI. Trimming stripped 3 bases from V and 0 bases from J, with 14 bases between. This CDR3 is 16 amino acids long. The CDR3 protein is CASSPGRAGVNTEAFF. As DNA, the CDR3 is TGTGCCAGCTCACCCGGGCGGGCAGGGGTGAACACTGAAGCTTTCTTT.

This chain uses TRBV5-1 with TRBJ1-2; 8 bases line up with TRBD1. The V gene end was trimmed by 3 bases and the J gene end by 2 bases; junction bases not matched to a gene: 0. The CDR3 runs 13 residues. Germline loops: CDR1 SGHRS, CDR2 YFSETQ. In DNA, the CDR3 is TGCGCCAGCAGCTGGACAGGGAACTATGGCTACACCTTC. Translated: CASSWTGNYGYTF.

The chain links TRBV9 to TRBJ1-2; the match to TRBD1 covers 8 bases. Germline CDR1 SGDLS, CDR2 YYNGEE. CDR3 size: 13 residues. Trimming took 6 bases from V and 4 from J; bases not matched to a gene: 5. The CDR3 coding sequence is TGTGCCAGCAATGGACAGGGCCGCTATGGCTACACCTTC. Amino acid sequence: CASNGQGRYGYTF.

This chain uses TRBV9 with TRBJ2-1; maybe TRBD1 (5 bases). Trimming took 3 bases from V and 8 from J, leaving 18 bases between them. The CDR3 totals 15 residues. Germline lookup yields CDR1 SGDLS and CDR2 YYNGEE. Here the CDR3 reads CASSASPSGIHEQFF. CDR3 bases: TGTGCCAGCAGCGCGAGCCCCTCAGGGATCCATGAGCAGTTCTTC. Combining the CDR3 with reference TRBV9 and TRBJ2-1 gives the whole variable domain DSGVTQTPKHLITATGQRVTLRCSPRSGDLSVYWYQQSLDQGLQFLIQYYNGEERAKGNILERFSAQQFPDLHSELNLSSLELGDSALYFCASSASPSGIHEQFFGPGTRLTVL.

The gene calls are TRBV19 and TRBJ2-7; D is ambiguous. Trimming took off 1 base at V and 3 bases at J, with 10 bases between the two ends. Germline loops: CDR1 LNHDA, CDR2 SQIVND (reference sequence). The CDR3 is 14 amino acids. DNA for the CDR3: TGTGCCAGTAGTATAGCAAGGGCCGGCTACGAGCAGTACTTC. Encoded protein: CASSIARAGYEQYF.

V usage is TRBV2 and J usage is TRBJ1-3; 7 positions match TRBD1. V lost 7 bases and J lost 0; bases outside the gene matches: 6. The germline V gene has CDR1 SNHLY and CDR2 FYNNEI. The CDR3 length is 15 residues. The CDR3, as DNA: TGTGCCAGCAATCCCCCAGGGGGCTCTGGAAACACCATATATTTT. Amino acids: CASNPPGGSGNTIYF.

The sample holds one count of this clone. The chain links TRBV5-1 to TRBJ1-2, with D unresolved. The CDR3 is 14 residues long. Per the germline V gene, CDR1 is SGHRS and CDR2 is YFSETQ. V was cut by 0 bases and J by 5 bases, with 11 bases left in between. CDR3 region: CASSLASGEYGYTF. CDR3 coding DNA: TGCGCCAGCAGCTTGGCCTCCGGGGAGTATGGCTACACCTTC.

This chain connects TRBV5-1 to TRBJ2-7; D unclear. Germline CDR1 is SGHRS and CDR2 is YFSETQ. The CDR3 has 14 amino acids. Trimming stripped 4 bases from V and 4 bases from J, with 15 bases between. CDR3 sequence: CASSGGGARYEQYF. The CDR3 nucleotides read TGCGCCAGCAGCGGCGGCGGAGCAAGGTACGAGCAGTACTTC.

The V gene is TRBV10-2, the J gene TRBJ2-7, with 7 bases lining up with TRBD1. V lost 2 bases and J lost 2; bases outside the gene matches: 21. Germline V gene lookup returns CDR1 WSHSY and CDR2 SAAADI. The CDR3 loop spans 20 amino acids. The chain's CDR3 is CASSEGLGDRFYRDPYEQYF. The CDR3 nucleotides read TGCGCCAGCAGTGAGGGTCTGGGGGACAGATTCTATCGGGACCCCTACGAGCAGTACTTC.

V and J are TRBV10-3 and TRBJ1-6; the D gene is possibly TRBD1 (5 bases). CDR1 is ENHRY and CDR2 is SYGVKD in the germline V gene. The CDR3 has 15 amino acids. V lost 6 bases to trimming and J lost 10 bases, with 19 bases between them. CDR3 sequence (DNA): TGTGCCATCAGCGATCCTCAGGGAAAACAGTCACCCCTCCACTTT. This encodes CAISDPQGKQSPLHF.

This clone is a singleton in its sample. The chain links TRBV6-5 to TRBJ1-1; TRBD1 might be the D (6 bases). Germline V gene lookup returns CDR1 MNHEY and CDR2 SVGAGI. The CDR3 runs 15 residues. The V gene lost 7 bases and the J gene lost 5 bases, with 20 bases spanning the gap. The CDR3 reads CASTLQGKVGTEAFF. The CDR3 coding sequence is TGTGCCAGCACCCTACAGGGTAAGGTGGGGACTGAAGCTTTCTTT.

This chain connects TRBV11-3 to TRBJ2-5; no clear D. The CDR3 contains 11 residues. Germline CDR1 and CDR2: SGHNT and YENEEA. The V gene lost 6 bases and the J gene lost 8 bases, with 10 bases spanning the gap. The CDR3 reads CASRAKGTQYF. The CDR3 region has the DNA TGTGCCAGCAGAGCAAAGGGAACCCAGTACTTC. Supplemented by reference TRBV11-3 and TRBJ2-5, the full variable domain reads EAGVVQSPRYKIIEKKQPVAFWCNPISGHNTLYWYLQNLGQGPELLIRYENEEAVDDSQLPKDRFSAERLKGVDSTLKIQPAELGDSAVYLCASRAKGTQYFGPGTRLLVL.

The chain uses TRBV19 and TRBJ1-5; a possible D gene is TRBD1 (5 bases). Trimming shortened V by 3 bases and J by 3 bases, and 15 bases separated the two germline ends. Per the germline V gene, CDR1 is LNHDA and CDR2 is SQIVND (reference sequence). The CDR3 is 16 residues long. The CDR3, as DNA: TGTGCCAGTAGTATCGGAGGCAGGGTTGTCAATCAGCCCCAGCATTTT. Translated: CASSIGGRVVNQPQHF.

The table lists this clone with a few counts. The rearrangement links TRBV12-3 or TRBV12-4 to TRBJ2-1; D gene unclear. The V end lost 4 bases, the J end lost 2 bases, and 0 bases lay between the germline ends. The CDR3 loop spans 11 amino acids. The chain's CDR3 is CASSSYNEQFF. CDR3 coding DNA: TGTGCCAGCAGTTCCTACAATGAGCAGTTCTTC.

V is TRBV30 and J is TRBJ1-1, with D perhaps TRBD1 (6 bases). CDR3 size: 13 residues. With 1 base removed from V and 3 bases from J, the gap between germline ends came to 9 bases. Germline CDR1 and CDR2: GTSNPN and SVGIG (reference sequence). CDR3 protein: CAWSDGGHTEAFF. The CDR3 bases are TGTGCCTGGAGTGATGGGGGGCACACTGAAGCTTTCTTT.

This clone came up once. This rearrangement joins TRBV4-1 to TRBJ1-1; D is perhaps TRBD1 (6 bases). V shed 4 bases and J shed 1 base, with 10 bases lying between them. CDR1 and CDR2 from the germline V gene are MGHRA and YSYEKL. This CDR3 is 14 amino acids long. This CDR3 reads CASSLRTENTEAFF. Here the CDR3 DNA reads TGCGCCAGCAGCCTCAGGACAGAGAACACTGAAGCTTTCTTT.

The rearrangement links TRBV2 to TRBJ1-6; D is uncertain. The V and J ends lost 2 bases and 0 bases respectively, with 5 bases between them. Germline lookup yields CDR1 SNHLY and CDR2 FYNNEI. CDR3 length: 15 amino acids. This chain's CDR3 is CASSEFRSYNSPLHF. In DNA form, the CDR3 reads TGTGCCAGCAGTGAATTCCGCTCCTATAATTCACCCCTCCACTTT.

The V and J genes are TRBV2 and TRBJ1-5; D not resolved. V lost 2 bases and J lost 6, with 8 bases in between. CDR3 length equals 13 residues. Looked up from germline, CDR1 is SNHLY and CDR2 is FYNNEI. CDR3 sequence (DNA): TGTGCCAGCAGTGAACGCGGGGTTCAGCCCCAGCATTTT. Amino acids: CASSERGVQPQHF.

In this sample, this clone turned up a few times. The chain combines TRBV7-3 with TRBJ2-3; no clear D gene. The CDR3 runs to 15 residues. The V end was cut by 2 bases, the J end by 0 bases, with 9 bases between. The germline V gene encodes CDR1 SGHTA and CDR2 FQGTGA. CDR3 sequence: CASSLYHGSTDTQYF. CDR3 in DNA: TGTGCCAGCAGCTTATATCACGGGAGCACAGATACGCAGTATTTT.

J is TRBJ2-3 and V is TRBV28, with D tentatively TRBD1 (5 bases). Trimming cost V 4 bases and J 1 base, with 18 bases left between them. From germline, CDR1 is MDHEN and CDR2 SYDVKM. This CDR3 is built from 17 residues. The CDR3 region has the DNA TGTGCCAGCAGTTCGATTTCGACAGTTTCGGGCACAGATACGCAGTATTTT. It specifies CASSSISTVSGTDTQYF.

V usage is TRBV11-1 and J usage is TRBJ1-1; TRBD1 matches at 12 bases. The CDR3 extends over 15 amino acids. The germline CDR1 and CDR2 sequences are SGHAT and FQDESV (reference sequence). Trimming removed 5 bases from V and 5 bases from J; junction bases left unmatched: 6. CDR3 sequence reads: CASSMGQGARTEAFF. CDR3 in DNA: TGTGCCAGCAGCATGGGACAGGGGGCGCGGACTGAAGCTTTCTTT.